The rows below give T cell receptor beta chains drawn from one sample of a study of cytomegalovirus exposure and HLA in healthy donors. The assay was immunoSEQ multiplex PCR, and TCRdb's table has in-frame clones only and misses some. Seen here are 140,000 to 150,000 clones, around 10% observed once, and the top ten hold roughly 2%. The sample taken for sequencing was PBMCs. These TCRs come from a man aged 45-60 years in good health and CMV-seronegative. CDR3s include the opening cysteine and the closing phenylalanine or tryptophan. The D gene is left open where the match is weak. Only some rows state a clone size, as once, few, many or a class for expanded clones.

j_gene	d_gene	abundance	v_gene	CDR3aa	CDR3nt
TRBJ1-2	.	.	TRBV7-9	CASSLVSRTAYGYTF	TGTGCCAGCAGCTTAGTGTCCCGGACAGCGTATGGCTACACCTTC
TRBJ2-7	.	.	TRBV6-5	CASSFTGDTVHEQYF	TGTGCCAGCAGTTTTACAGGCGACACTGTCCACGAGCAGTACTTC
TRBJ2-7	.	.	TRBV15	CATSRDPSPYEQYF	TGTGCCACCAGCAGAGATCCCAGTCCCTACGAGCAGTACTTC
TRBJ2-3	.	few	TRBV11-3	CASSLHTDTQYF	TGTGCCAGCAGCTTACACACAGATACGCAGTATTTT
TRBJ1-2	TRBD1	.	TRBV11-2	CASSLGTGNYGYTF	TGTGCCAGCAGCTTAGGGACAGGGAACTATGGCTACACCTTC
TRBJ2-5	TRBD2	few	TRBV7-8	CASSSGSSGTSGSLQYF	TGTGCCAGCAGCTCAGGGAGCTCCGGGACTAGCGGGTCTCTCCAGTACTTC
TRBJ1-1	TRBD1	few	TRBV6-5	CASSSRTGRTEAFF	TGTGCCAGCAGTTCGCGGACAGGGCGCACTGAAGCTTTCTTT
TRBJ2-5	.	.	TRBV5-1	CASSPGWGRQETQYF	TGCGCCAGCAGCCCAGGGTGGGGGAGGCAAGAGACCCAGTACTTC
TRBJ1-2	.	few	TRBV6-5	CASSYLGLVEGYTF	TGTGCCAGCAGTTACCTCGGACTGGTAGAAGGCTACACCTTC
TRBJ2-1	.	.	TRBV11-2	CASSLGGLQTYNEQFF	TGTGCCAGCAGCTTAGGCGGACTTCAGACCTACAATGAGCAGTTCTTC
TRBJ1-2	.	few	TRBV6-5	CASSGRRGAIYGYTF	TGTGCCAGCAGTGGCCGGCGGGGGGCGATCTATGGCTACACCTTC
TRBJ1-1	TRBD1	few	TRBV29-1	CSVGTGGIPNTEAFF	TGCAGCGTTGGGACAGGGGGCATCCCGAACACTGAAGCTTTCTTT
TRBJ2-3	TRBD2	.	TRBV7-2	CASKTRDYDLPDTQYF	TGTGCCAGCAAAACCCGGGACTACGATTTACCAGATACGCAGTATTTT
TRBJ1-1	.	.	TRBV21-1	CASSKVNRNGGVCEAFF	TGTGCCAGCAGCAAAGTCAATCGAAACGGGGGGGTTTGTGAAGCTTTCTTT